Listed here is a single TCR beta chain. Its cognate antigen is unknown. Compared with germline, one end of the junction differs, possibly owing to a read error. This entry belongs to a study of regulatory T cells in long-lasting Graves disease. Study-wide context: Those with persistent Graves' disease had received antithyroid drugs for over 5 years with positive TSH receptor antibodies. The study, taken as a whole, reports: New patients shared fewer public clonotypes (about 1,000) than persistent patients did (roughly 2,700).

Time point indicated: persistent/refractory GD, antithyroid drugs over 5 years with positive TRAb. From RNA extracted from PBMCs, the TCR library was made. HTBI primers from iRepertoire and Arm-PCR of CDR3 regions yielded the TCR beta libraries. Using its own MiXCR run on the multiplex PCR reads, TCRdb lists one record per CDR3 protein. The repertoire holds hundreds of thousands of distinct CDR3 sequences, about 20% seen once, with around 21% in the top ten. CDR3 size: 15 residues. Germline assignment: CDR1 SEHNR and CDR2 FQNEAQ (reference sequence). The chain couples TRBV7-9 to TRBJ2-7; tentative D call: TRBD1 (6 bases). The specimen was peripheral blood mononuclear cells (PBMCs), collected when the disease was refractory, from a patient treated with antithyroid drugs. The receptor was isolated from a female donor with Graves disease. CDR3 DNA sequence: TGCGCCAGCAGCCAACTACCAGGACAGTCCTACGAGCAGTACTTC. Translated, it gives CASSQLPGQSYEQYF.